This TCR beta chain was identified in a study of cytomegalovirus exposure and HLA in healthy donors. Notes on the study in general: Cytomegalovirus-associated status was assigned to about 170 TCR beta chains. Among immune exposure information, only CMV serostatus was available. It was reported that TCR beta sequences correctly inferred the HLA-A and HLA-B alleles for most subjects.

About this clone: Its specificity is unknown.

Use of 60 Vbeta and 13 Jbeta primers characterized the PCR. Profiling relied on immunoSEQ multiplex PCR, and the TCRdb table lists in-frame clones only, not all of them. The table records about 99,000 clones, around a tenth of them present only once. V shed 3 bases and J shed 6 bases, with 6 bases lying between them. The V gene's germline CDR1 is MGHDK and CDR2 SYGVNS. This CDR3 spans 12 amino acids. V usage is TRBV25-1 and J usage is TRBJ2-1; possible D gene TRBD2, 5 bases. The sequenced sample consisted of PBMCs. The TCR originated in a man aged 35-49 years in good health and CMV-seropositive. The CDR3 loop reads CASSDRGNEQFF. As DNA, the CDR3 is TGTGCCAGCAGTGACCGGGGCAATGAGCAGTTCTTC.